This TCR beta chain was recorded in a study of blood T cell repertoires in COVID-19. Turning to the study itself: Spain, Italy and the United States supplied samples that represented acute and convalescent COVID-19.

The CDR3 sequence is 16 residues long. V was clipped by 3 bases and J by 0 bases, with 12 bases between them. Germline V gives CDR1 LNHDA, CDR2 SQIVND (reference sequence). How the authors handled the data: Amplifying reference gene primers gave estimates of nucleated cell counts. The repertoire was sequenced with immunoSEQ multiplex PCR; TCRdb's copy has only in-frame clones and lacks some. The DNA was the basis for D and trimming; V, J and clone size are from that table. The data show 120,000 to 150,000 clones, around 84% seen once. The V and J genes are TRBV19 and TRBJ1-3; perhaps TRBD1 as D (6 bases). Input material: peripheral blood. This sequence was found in a woman aged 55-75 years with acute or convalescent COVID-19. The CDR3: CASSIATGSSGNTIYF. CDR3 nucleotide sequence: TGTGCCAGTAGTATTGCGACAGGAAGCTCTGGAAACACCATATATTTT.